Listed below are T cell receptor beta chains from one sample, sequenced in a study of blood T cells in healthy people across ages. TCRdb reprocessed the 5' RACE reads via MiXCR and lists one record per CDR3 protein. Of 1.2 million to 1.5 million distinct CDR3 sequences detected, 35% to 45% appear once; the ten largest clones hold 7.9%. Sequencing input: blood. The source is a woman in her late teens or twenties in good health. Each CDR3 is given with its conserved first and last residue. D genes are given only for firm matches. Only some rows state a clone size, as once, few, many or a class for expanded clones.

len: 16; j_gene: TRBJ2-5; d_gene: TRBD2; abundance: NA; v_gene: TRBV9; CDR3nt: TGTGCCAGCACGACCGGTGCGCGGGGGGCTCCAGAGACCCAGTACTTC; CDR3aa: CASTTGARGAPETQYF
len: 17; j_gene: TRBJ1-1; d_gene: NA; abundance: few; v_gene: TRBV5-1; CDR3nt: TGCGCCAGCAGCTTGGAACCGCGCGGTACAGGGAACACTGAAGCTTTCTTT; CDR3aa: CASSLEPRGTGNTEAFF
len: 16; j_gene: TRBJ1-6; d_gene: NA; abundance: NA; v_gene: TRBV21-1; CDR3nt: TGTGCCAGCAGCAAAGTCGGGCCCGCAGATAATTCACCCCTCCACTTT; CDR3aa: CASSKVGPADNSPLHF
len: 15; j_gene: TRBJ1-1; d_gene: NA; abundance: few; v_gene: TRBV5-1; CDR3nt: TGCGCCAGCAGCTCACGACAGATAGAGGGCACTGAAGCTTTCTTT; CDR3aa: CASSSRQIEGTEAFF
len: 17; j_gene: TRBJ2-1; d_gene: TRBD2; abundance: NA; v_gene: TRBV3-1; CDR3nt: TGTGCCAGCAGCCACGCCCGAATAGCGGGAGGGCCTGGTGAGCAGTTCTTC; CDR3aa: CASSHARIAGGPGEQFF
len: 15; j_gene: TRBJ2-3; d_gene: NA; abundance: few; v_gene: TRBV12-5; CDR3nt: TGTGCTAGTGTAAAGAGCGTGACTAGCACAGATACGCAGTATTTT; CDR3aa: CASVKSVTSTDTQYF
len: 15; j_gene: TRBJ2-1; d_gene: TRBD2; abundance: NA; v_gene: TRBV11-2; CDR3nt: TGTGCCAGCAGCTTAGAACCATGGGGGGGAGGCGAGCAGTTCTTC; CDR3aa: CASSLEPWGGGEQFF
len: 14; j_gene: TRBJ1-5; d_gene: NA; abundance: NA; v_gene: TRBV18; CDR3nt: TGTGCCAGCTCACCAGGGATGAGGAATCAGCCCCAGCATTTT; CDR3aa: CASSPGMRNQPQHF
len: 15; j_gene: TRBJ2-1; d_gene: NA; abundance: once; v_gene: TRBV19; CDR3nt: TGTGCCAGTAGTTTAGGTTTCTTTCAATACAATGAGCAGTTCTTC; CDR3aa: CASSLGFFQYNEQFF
len: 12; j_gene: TRBJ1-2; d_gene: TRBD1; abundance: NA; v_gene: TRBV29-1; CDR3nt: TGCAGCGTTGTGGGACAGGACTACGGCTACACCTTC; CDR3aa: CSVVGQDYGYTF
len: 15; j_gene: TRBJ2-1; d_gene: TRBD2; abundance: NA; v_gene: TRBV19; CDR3nt: TGTGCCAGTAGTATCTTTCTAGCGGGAGAGAATGAGCAGTTCTTC; CDR3aa: CASSIFLAGENEQFF
len: 16; j_gene: TRBJ2-3; d_gene: TRBD2; abundance: few; v_gene: TRBV20-1; CDR3nt: TGCAGTGCTGGGACCTTATCAGGACTAGCGTCTGATACGCAGTATTTT; CDR3aa: CSAGTLSGLASDTQYF
len: 17; j_gene: TRBJ2-7; d_gene: TRBD2; abundance: NA; v_gene: TRBV7-2; CDR3nt: TGTGCCAGCAGCTTAGTAAGTGTAGCGGCGGGAGGCTACGAGCAGTACTTC; CDR3aa: CASSLVSVAAGGYEQYF
len: 12; j_gene: TRBJ2-1; d_gene: NA; abundance: NA; v_gene: TRBV14; CDR3nt: TGTGCCAGCAGCCAAGGGGAAGCGGTGCAGTTCTTC; CDR3aa: CASSQGEAVQFF
len: 15; j_gene: TRBJ1-4; d_gene: TRBD1; abundance: NA; v_gene: TRBV5-1; CDR3nt: TGCGCCAGCTGCGTGACAGGGGCAACTAATGAAAAACTGTTTTTT; CDR3aa: CASCVTGATNEKLFF
len: 14; j_gene: TRBJ1-1; d_gene: NA; abundance: NA; v_gene: TRBV3-1; CDR3nt: TGTGCCAGCAGCCAATACCAGGGATTCACTGAAGCTTTCTTT; CDR3aa: CASSQYQGFTEAFF
len: 15; j_gene: TRBJ2-3; d_gene: NA; abundance: NA; v_gene: TRBV13; CDR3nt: TGTGCCAGCAGCTCCACTAGGAGGTTCACAGATGCGCAGTATTTT; CDR3aa: CASSSTRRFTDAQYF
len: 13; j_gene: TRBJ2-1; d_gene: NA; abundance: NA; v_gene: TRBV3-1; CDR3nt: TGTGCCAGCAGCCAAAGCCAGCGGGCTGAGCAGTTCTTC; CDR3aa: CASSQSQRAEQFF
len: 15; j_gene: TRBJ2-3; d_gene: NA; abundance: once; v_gene: TRBV19; CDR3nt: TGTGCCACCGGGAGCCGGCTTCCTAGCACAGATACGCAGTATTTT; CDR3aa: CATGSRLPSTDTQYF
len: 15; j_gene: TRBJ2-1; d_gene: NA; abundance: NA; v_gene: TRBV3-1; CDR3nt: TGTGCCAGCAGCCAAGATGGGGGGAAGGGACCTGAGCAGTTCTTC; CDR3aa: CASSQDGGKGPEQFF
len: 15; j_gene: TRBJ1-1; d_gene: NA; abundance: NA; v_gene: TRBV29-1; CDR3nt: TGCAGCGTTGAAGGGTACAGGAGAATGAACACTGAAGCTTTCTTT; CDR3aa: CSVEGYRRMNTEAFF
len: 16; j_gene: TRBJ2-7; d_gene: NA; abundance: NA; v_gene: TRBV27; CDR3nt: TGTGCCAGCAGTTTACGGCGCAGGAGGGAGATGGACGAGCAGTACTTC; CDR3aa: CASSLRRRREMDEQYF
len: 16; j_gene: TRBJ2-5; d_gene: TRBD2; abundance: NA; v_gene: TRBV2; CDR3nt: TGTGCCAGCACCACAGGGACTAGCGGGAGGCATCATGAGCAGTACTTC; CDR3aa: CASTTGTSGRHHEQYF
len: 13; j_gene: TRBJ1-2; d_gene: NA; abundance: few; v_gene: TRBV6-5; CDR3nt: TGTGCCAGCAGTCCCCAACCCCACTATGGCTACACCTTC; CDR3aa: CASSPQPHYGYTF
len: 14; j_gene: TRBJ2-3; d_gene: NA; abundance: NA; v_gene: TRBV20-1; CDR3nt: TGCAGTGCTAGAGTGTTAGAGGAGGGGAATACGCAGTATTTT; CDR3aa: CSARVLEEGNTQYF
len: 14; j_gene: TRBJ2-7; d_gene: NA; abundance: NA; v_gene: TRBV29-1; CDR3nt: TGCAGCGTCCCCCTGCCAGGGAGCTCCGACGAGCAGTACTTC; CDR3aa: CSVPLPGSSDEQYF
len: 15; j_gene: TRBJ2-3; d_gene: NA; abundance: NA; v_gene: TRBV6-1; CDR3nt: TGTGCCAGCAGCGAATGGGGCTCCGACGCAGATACGCAGTATTTT; CDR3aa: CASSEWGSDADTQYF
len: 14; j_gene: TRBJ2-1; d_gene: NA; abundance: NA; v_gene: TRBV7-8; CDR3nt: TGTGCCAGCCTATTTTCACTGGGACAAGAGACCCAGTTCTTC; CDR3aa: CASLFSLGQETQFF
len: 15; j_gene: TRBJ1-1; d_gene: TRBD1; abundance: NA; v_gene: TRBV4-2; CDR3nt: TGTGCCAGCAGCCAAGGGGACAGCGCGAACACTGAAGCTTTCTTT; CDR3aa: CASSQGDSANTEAFF
len: 15; j_gene: TRBJ2-1; d_gene: NA; abundance: NA; v_gene: TRBV7-2; CDR3nt: TGTGCCAGCAGCTTCGTAGGTCCACCCTACAATGAGCAGTTCTTC; CDR3aa: CASSFVGPPYNEQFF
len: 15; j_gene: TRBJ1-1; d_gene: TRBD1; abundance: few; v_gene: TRBV5-1; CDR3nt: TGCGCCAGCAGCTTAACAGGGGCACAGACTACTGAAGCTTTCTTT; CDR3aa: CASSLTGAQTTEAFF
len: 14; j_gene: TRBJ2-7; d_gene: TRBD2; abundance: NA; v_gene: TRBV6-9; CDR3nt: TGTGCCAGCAGTTCCGGGAGGGTCTCCCACGAGCAGTACTTC; CDR3aa: CASSSGRVSHEQYF
len: 17; j_gene: TRBJ2-1; d_gene: TRBD2; abundance: NA; v_gene: TRBV7-3; CDR3nt: TGTGCCAGCAGCCCCATGGCTAGCGGGGGGGCTTTCAATGAGCAGTTCTTC; CDR3aa: CASSPMASGGAFNEQFF
len: 10; j_gene: TRBJ1-2; d_gene: NA; abundance: NA; v_gene: TRBV25-1; CDR3nt: TGTGCCAGCAGTGGTCTGGGCTACACCTTC; CDR3aa: CASSGLGYTF
len: 12; j_gene: TRBJ2-5; d_gene: NA; abundance: NA; v_gene: TRBV27; CDR3nt: TGTGCCAGCGGTCGGTTCCAAGAGACCCAGTACTTC; CDR3aa: CASGRFQETQYF
len: 11; j_gene: TRBJ2-1; d_gene: NA; abundance: NA; v_gene: TRBV10-3; CDR3nt: TGTGCCATCAGGGGTCGCGATGAGCAGTTCTTC; CDR3aa: CAIRGRDEQFF
len: 14; j_gene: TRBJ1-4; d_gene: NA; abundance: few; v_gene: TRBV9; CDR3nt: TGTGCCAGCAGCTTGACAGGTTGGGATGAAAAACTGTTTTTT; CDR3aa: CASSLTGWDEKLFF
len: 14; j_gene: TRBJ1-2; d_gene: NA; abundance: few; v_gene: TRBV2; CDR3nt: TGTGCCAGCAGTGACCTTCCCACTTCCTATGGCTACACCTTC; CDR3aa: CASSDLPTSYGYTF
len: 17; j_gene: TRBJ2-3; d_gene: TRBD2; abundance: few; v_gene: TRBV11-2; CDR3nt: TGTGCCAGCAGCAAAACCGGGAGGGACACTAGCACAGATACGCAGTATTTT; CDR3aa: CASSKTGRDTSTDTQYF
len: 11; j_gene: TRBJ2-3; d_gene: NA; abundance: many; v_gene: TRBV6-5; CDR3nt: TGTGCCAGCAGTTACTCGGGGACCCGGTATTTT; CDR3aa: CASSYSGTRYF
len: 13; j_gene: TRBJ2-7; d_gene: NA; abundance: NA; v_gene: TRBV28; CDR3nt: TGTGCCAGCAGTTTAGGACACACCTACGAGCAGTACTTC; CDR3aa: CASSLGHTYEQYF
len: 14; j_gene: TRBJ2-7; d_gene: TRBD1; abundance: NA; v_gene: TRBV2; CDR3nt: TGTGCCACCAACACCGGGACAGGGACCTACGAGCAGTACTTC; CDR3aa: CATNTGTGTYEQYF
len: 14; j_gene: TRBJ1-4; d_gene: NA; abundance: NA; v_gene: TRBV19; CDR3nt: TGTGCCAGTAGTGCACGGGATGGGGATGAAAAACTGTTTTTT; CDR3aa: CASSARDGDEKLFF
len: 15; j_gene: TRBJ2-3; d_gene: NA; abundance: few; v_gene: TRBV10-3; CDR3nt: TGTGCCATCAGAGGAGGGGGGGAGATCACAGATACGCAGTATTTT; CDR3aa: CAIRGGGEITDTQYF
len: 13; j_gene: TRBJ2-1; d_gene: TRBD1; abundance: many; v_gene: TRBV5-1; CDR3nt: TGCGCCAGCAGCAACGACAGGGTCGATGAGCAGTTCTTC; CDR3aa: CASSNDRVDEQFF
len: 15; j_gene: TRBJ2-1; d_gene: NA; abundance: few; v_gene: TRBV9; CDR3nt: TGTGCCAGCAGCGCTGGGGGACGCATATACAATGAGCAGTTCTTC; CDR3aa: CASSAGGRIYNEQFF
len: 16; j_gene: TRBJ1-3; d_gene: NA; abundance: NA; v_gene: TRBV7-9; CDR3nt: TGTGCCAGCAGCTTAGCGCTCGGGGTACTAGGAAACACCATATATTTT; CDR3aa: CASSLALGVLGNTIYF
len: 14; j_gene: TRBJ2-3; d_gene: NA; abundance: few; v_gene: TRBV4-2; CDR3nt: TGTGCCAGCAGCCACACGGGGAGCACAGATACGCAGTATTTT; CDR3aa: CASSHTGSTDTQYF